This T cell receptor (beta chain) emerged from a study of CD8 T cells in ankylosing spondylitis. General study findings and limits: A motif in TCR beta, a set of roughly eight highly homologous variants, appeared characteristic of ankylosing spondylitis blood.

This clonotype appeared a few times. Its antigen is currently unknown. The V end lost 7 bases, the J end lost 6 bases, and 13 bases lay between the germline ends. The CDR3 has 12 amino acids. Germline V gene data show CDR1 as MGHDK and CDR2 as SYGVNS. TCRdb itself ran the 5' RACE reads through MiXCR, one entry per CDR3 protein. The sample lists fewer than 450,000 distinct CDR3 sequences, under 20% occurring once. The chain employs TRBV25-1 and TRBJ2-7; perhaps TRBD2 as D (5 bases). The TCR was taken from a male donor with ankylosing spondylitis. The material sequenced was blood, either unsorted or a sorted T cell fraction (not recorded which). The CDR3: CASTDRGVEQYF. CDR3 nucleotides: TGTGCCAGCACCGACCGGGGAGTCGAGCAGTACTTC.